Described below is a single TCR beta chain sequence and its context. The antigen is undetermined. The data stem from a study of CD8 T cells in Susac syndrome. Whole-study results and caveats: CD8+ clonal expansion in Susac peaked in TEMRA cells and active patients.

Random hexamers primed reverse transcription of about 0.5 to 1 ug RNA. immunoSEQ multiplex PCR amplified TCR beta CDR3 across 54 Vbeta, 13 Jbeta. TCRdb processed the immunoSEQ multiplex PCR reads anew with MiXCR; each CDR3 protein has one entry. The sample has about 83,000 distinct CDR3 sequences, 85% to 95% seen once. Negative magnetic isolation gave CD8+ and CD4+ cells; FACS enriched CD8+ TEMRA. Trimming removed 7 bases from V and 8 bases from J; junction bases left unmatched: 8. Germline loops: CDR1 LNHDA, CDR2 SQIVND (reference sequence). The CDR3 sequence is 13 residues long. This chain connects TRBV19 to TRBJ1-2; TRBD1 agrees at 9 bases. The source material was CD8+ T cells from PBMCs. This clonotype was sampled from a human donor with Susac syndrome. The DNA for the CDR3 is TGTGCCAGTACCGGGACAGGGATGGACGGCTACACCTTC. Translation gives CASTGTGMDGYTF.